Below are 18 T cell receptor beta chains sequenced from a single sample in a study of OX40 agonist ivuxolimab in advanced cancers. The table came from immunoSEQ multiplex PCR; TCRdb's copy has only in-frame clones and leaves some out. The sample yields tens of thousands of clones, around nine tenths seen once. The specimen comprised CD4+ or CD8+ T cells sorted from blood, sampled in a trial of the OX40 agonist ivuxolimab. The receptors here all came from an adult with an advanced solid tumor such as melanoma, head and neck, liver or kidney cancer.

The CDR3 is CASSESQPQHF. In DNA, the CDR3 is TGCGCCAGCAGTGAGTCTCAGCCCCAGCATTTT. The chain is built from TRBV10-1 and TRBJ1-5; D gene uncertain. CDR1 is WNHNN and CDR2 is SYGVQD in the germline V gene (reference sequence). The V and J ends lost 0 bases and 6 bases respectively, with 0 bases between them. CDR3 length: 11 amino acids.

The V and J genes are TRBV28 and TRBJ2-5, with D tentatively TRBD1 (7 bases). The germline V gene encodes CDR1 MDHEN and CDR2 SYDVKM. Trimming left V 7 bases short and J 9 bases short, with 12 bases between. There are 11 residues in the CDR3. The CDR3 DNA follows: TGTGCCAGCAACGGCAGGGGGGCCCAGTACTTC. Its translation: CASNGRGAQYF.

The chain joins TRBV6-5 to TRBJ1-2; tentatively, D is TRBD1 (5 bases). Trimming cost V 4 bases and J 8 bases, with 14 bases left between them. The CDR3 runs 13 residues. Per germline, CDR1 MNHEY and CDR2 SVGAGI. DNA for the CDR3: TGTGCCAGCAGTTCGTGGGGGGTCTGGGGCTACACCTTC. Its protein product is CASSSWGVWGYTF.

V gene TRBV7-9 combines with J gene TRBJ2-6; TRBD1 might be the D (6 bases). V dropped 3 bases and J dropped 1 base, with 7 bases sitting between them. The CDR3 has 15 amino acids. Germline CDR1 SEHNR, CDR2 FQNEAQ (reference sequence). CDR3 coding DNA: TGTGCCAGCAGCTTCACAGGGTCTGGGGCCAACGTCCTGACTTTC. The encoded protein is CASSFTGSGANVLTF. Using reference TRBV7-9 and TRBJ2-6 for the parts outside the CDR3, the full variable domain is DTGVSQNPRHKITKRGQNVTFRCDPISEHNRLYWYRQTLGQGPEFLTYFQNEAQLEKSRLLSDRFSAERPKGSFSTLEIQRTEQGDSAMYLCASSFTGSGANVLTFGAGSRLTVL.

V and J are TRBV2 and TRBJ2-1, with 10 bases aligning to TRBD2. V was pared by 5 bases and J by 7 bases, with 8 bases of the junction left unmatched. The V gene's germline CDR1 is SNHLY and CDR2 FYNNEI. The CDR3 runs 15 residues. CDR3 loop: CASSQKGLALNEQFF. The CDR3 DNA sequence: TGTGCCAGCAGTCAGAAGGGACTAGCGCTGAATGAGCAGTTCTTC. The variable domain in full, completed from reference TRBV2 and TRBJ2-1, reads EPEVTQTPSHQVTQMGQEVILRCVPISNHLYFYWYRQILGQKVEFLVSFYNNEISEKSEIFDDQFSVERPDGSNFTLKIRSTKLEDSAMYFCASSQKGLALNEQFFGPGTRLTVL.

This rearrangement joins TRBV2 to TRBJ2-7; tentative D call: TRBD2 (5 bases). Germline CDR1 reads SNHLY; CDR2 reads FYNNEI. This CDR3 is built from 12 residues. Trimming shortened V by 2 bases and J by 3 bases, and 5 bases separated the two germline ends. The CDR3 loop reads CASSERGYEQYF. CDR3 nucleotide sequence: TGTGCCAGCAGTGAACGGGGCTACGAGCAGTACTTC.

The V call is TRBV30, the J call TRBJ2-3; D may correspond to TRBD1 or TRBD2 (6 bases each). V lost 0 bases, J lost 4 bases, and 11 bases lay in between. Germline loops: CDR1 GTSNPN, CDR2 SVGIG (reference sequence). The CDR3 consists of 14 residues. The CDR3: CAWSVLGGADTQYF. The CDR3 DNA reads TGTGCCTGGAGTGTACTCGGGGGCGCAGATACGCAGTATTTT.

The V gene is TRBV18, the J gene TRBJ1-5, with D hard to call. Germline V gene lookup returns CDR1 KGHSH and CDR2 LQKENI. V was clipped by 3 bases and J by 6 bases, with 12 bases between them. This CDR3 region has 14 residues. The CDR3 region has the DNA TGTGCCAGCTCACCTTACGTCGAGGCTCAGCCCCAGCATTTT. It specifies CASSPYVEAQPQHF.

This sequence joins TRBV5-6 and TRBJ2-2; tentatively, D is TRBD1 (6 bases). The V and J ends lost 7 bases and 4 bases respectively, with 17 bases between them. CDR3 length: 15 residues. Germline CDR1 SGHDT, CDR2 YYEEEE. The CDR3 loop is CASVGGPLSTGELFF. As DNA, the CDR3 is TGTGCCAGCGTTGGGGGCCCTCTGAGCACCGGGGAGCTGTTTTTT.

This sequence joins TRBV11-2 and TRBJ1-1; weak D call: TRBD1 (6 bases). Per the germline V gene, CDR1 is SGHAT and CDR2 is FQNNGV. Trimming pared 5 bases from V and 1 base from J, leaving 8 bases between. This CDR3 region has 13 residues. CDR3 loop: CASSQDRNTEAFF. The CDR3 region has the DNA TGTGCCAGCAGCCAGGACAGGAACACTGAAGCTTTCTTT.

Notes on this clone: Compared with germline, one end of the junction differs, possibly owing to a read error. V gene TRBV27 combines with J gene TRBJ2-2, with D possibly being TRBD1 (6 bases). CDR1 and CDR2 from the germline V gene are MNHEY and SMNVEV (reference sequence). CDR3 length: 16 residues. CDR3 in amino acids: CASTLTGPSNAGELFF. CDR3 nucleotide sequence: TGTGCCAGCACCCTGACAGGCCCCTCGAACGCCGGGGAGCTGTTTTTT.

The CDR3 region has the DNA TGTGCCAGCAGCTTCATGGACAGGGGAAAGGGTGGCTACACCTTC. This codes for CASSFMDRGKGGYTF. The rearrangement joins TRBV11-1 to TRBJ1-2, with 9 bases lining up with TRBD1. CDR3 size: 15 residues. Germline loops: CDR1 SGHAT, CDR2 FQDESV (reference sequence). V was clipped by 3 bases and J by 7 bases; unmatched bases: 9.

The rearrangement uses TRBV30 and TRBJ2-7; 11 bases are shared with TRBD1. J lost 2 bases, V lost 3 bases, and 9 bases had no gene match. Per germline, CDR1 GTSNPN and CDR2 SVGIG (reference sequence). The CDR3 covers 16 residues. The CDR3 reads CAWRGKPGQGAYEQYF. For the CDR3, the DNA is TGTGCCTGGAGAGGGAAACCGGGACAGGGGGCCTACGAGCAGTACTTC.

V gene TRBV11-2 combines with J gene TRBJ2-3; D not resolved. Germline V CDR1 and CDR2: SGHAT, FQNNGV. The CDR3 loop spans 14 amino acids. The V gene lost 0 bases and the J gene lost 3 bases, with 7 bases spanning the gap. The CDR3 DNA is TGTGCCAGCAGCTTAGATGGGCTAACAGATACGCAGTATTTT. This encodes CASSLDGLTDTQYF.

This chain connects TRBV5-5 to TRBJ1-4, with a weak D call TRBD1 (5 bases). There are 17 residues in the CDR3. V was cut by 2 bases and J by 4 bases, with 18 bases left in between. CDR1 is SGHKS and CDR2 is YYEKEE in the germline V gene (reference sequence). CDR3 in amino acids: CASSFFGETAGNEKLFF. In nucleotides, the CDR3 is TGTGCCAGCAGCTTTTTTGGGGAGACAGCGGGTAATGAAAAACTGTTTTTT.

This clone was observed a few times. The chain combines TRBV30 with TRBJ2-7; 8 positions agree with TRBD1. Germline V gene data show CDR1 as GTSNPN and CDR2 as SVGIG (reference sequence). The CDR3 is 13 residues long. The trim removed 6 bases at V and 2 bases at J, leaving 6 bases unmatched. The CDR3 spells CACLGRGPYEQYF. For the CDR3, the DNA is TGTGCCTGCTTGGGCAGGGGGCCCTACGAGCAGTACTTC. The full variable domain, rest sourced from reference TRBV30 and TRBJ2-7, is SQTIHQWPATLVQPVGSPLSLECTVEGTSNPNLYWYRQAAGRGLQLLFYSVGIGQISSEVPQNLSASRPQDRQFILSSKKLLLSDSGFYLCACLGRGPYEQYFGPGTRLTVT.

The gene calls are TRBV28 and TRBJ1-1; D perhaps matches TRBD1 (6 bases). The CDR3 runs 10 residues. V lost 10 bases and J 8 bases, leaving 11 bases between the germline ends. The germline V gene encodes CDR1 MDHEN and CDR2 SYDVKM. CDR3 loop: CATKDSEAFF. The DNA of the CDR3 is TGTGCCACCAAGGACAGCGAAGCTTTCTTT.

The V gene is TRBV2, the J gene TRBJ2-5; perhaps TRBD1 as D (5 bases). The germline V gene has CDR1 SNHLY and CDR2 FYNNEI. The CDR3 is 14 amino acids. Deletions cut 5 bases from V and 1 base from J, with 11 bases between. CDR3 sequence (DNA): TGTGCCAGCAGTTTTGACAGCAGCCAAGAGACCCAGTACTTC. This codes for CASSFDSSQETQYF. Combining the CDR3 with reference TRBV2 and TRBJ2-5 gives the whole variable domain EPEVTQTPSHQVTQMGQEVILRCVPISNHLYFYWYRQILGQKVEFLVSFYNNEISEKSEIFDDQFSVERPDGSNFTLKIRSTKLEDSAMYFCASSFDSSQETQYFGPGTRLLVL.